This T cell receptor beta chain was observed in a study of control samples from healthy donors and cancer patients. This table comes from immunoSEQ multiplex PCR, and its TCRdb copy is limited to in-frame clones, with some not included. This table has under 85,000 clones, about 79% appearing once. Germline CDR1 KGHSH, CDR2 LQKENI. Trimming cost V 4 bases and J 6 bases, with 15 bases left between them. This CDR3 is built from 14 residues. The chain joins TRBV18 to TRBJ1-1; the D gene is possibly TRBD1 (6 bases). Sequenced sample: PBMCs. The TCR was taken from a man aged 55 to 69 with head and neck cancer. The CDR3 is CASSRLRGGPEAFF. DNA for the CDR3: TGTGCCAGCTCACGTCTCAGGGGAGGGCCTGAAGCTTTCTTT. The variable domain in full, with the rest retrieved from reference TRBV18 and TRBJ1-1, is NAGVMQNPRHLVRRRGQEARLRCSPMKGHSHVYWYRQLPEEGLKFMVYLQKENIIDESGMPKERFSAEFPKEGPSILRIQQVVRGDSAAYFCASSRLRGGPEAFFGQGTRLTVV.